This T cell receptor (beta chain) was observed in a study of regulatory T cells in long-lasting Graves disease. The CDR3 spans 15 residues. Germline loops: CDR1 LNHNV, CDR2 YYDKDF (reference sequence). The V and J ends lost 7 bases and 2 bases, in that order; junction bases with no gene match: 4. The time point: newly diagnosed GD, antithyroid drugs for less than 3 months. Making the TCR library involved RNA that had been extracted from PBMCs. Arm-PCR of CDR3 regions with iRepertoire HTBI primers generated TCR beta libraries. TCRdb re-called the multiplex PCR reads with MiXCR, one entry per CDR3 protein. There are roughly 420,000 distinct CDR3 sequences in the sample; 15% to 20% occur only once, and 23% lies in the top ten. The study, taken as a whole, reports: Persistent cases favored TRBV28, TRBJ1-2 and TRBJ2-5. Persistent patients had more shared public clonotypes (under 3,000) than new patients (about 920).

This clonotype appeared many times. Its antigen is unknown. These data were also filed under a second study, of T cells in Graves' hyperthyroidism and ophthalmopathy. That source adds: Most clonotypes that expanded in the thyroid above 0.001 also showed up in blood.

The sequenced sample was peripheral blood mononuclear cells (PBMCs), obtained at new diagnosis, from a patient treated with antithyroid drugs. The receptor comes from a woman between 18 and 29 years old with Graves disease. V usage is TRBV15 and J usage is TRBJ2-3, with 12 bases aligning to TRBD2. CDR3 residues: CATNGLAGFTDTQYF. Here the CDR3 DNA reads TGTGCCACCAACGGACTAGCGGGATTCACAGATACGCAGTATTTT.